This T cell receptor (beta chain) was sequenced in a study of PD-L1 blockade in urothelial cancer. A remark on this clone: Other DNA sequences in the same sample also yield this CDR3.

A total of 1 to 8 samples per patient were collected pretreatment and on-treatment. Using immunoSEQ multiplex PCR, the repertoire was profiled, and TCRdb retains in-frame clones only, with some absent. Of approximately 100,000 clones detected, 70% to 85% appear once; the ten largest clones hold about 2.4%. CDR1 is SGDLS, CDR2 YYNGEE, per germline. J gave up 2 bases and V 8 bases, and 11 bases lay outside the gene matches. This CDR3 has 15 amino acids. The TCR originated in a man between 45 and 60 years old with urothelial cancer. Here the sequenced sample was PBMCs, taken around atezolizumab (anti-PD-L1) treatment. The V and J genes are TRBV9 and TRBJ2-5; 8 bases line up with TRBD1. The CDR3 is CASSTRTGRQETQYF. CDR3 sequence (DNA): TGTGCCAGTAGCACTCGGACAGGGAGGCAAGAGACCCAGTACTTC. Full variable domain (missing parts from reference TRBV9 and TRBJ2-5): DSGVTQTPKHLITATGQRVTLRCSPRSGDLSVYWYQQSLDQGLQFLIQYYNGEERAKGNILERFSAQQFPDLHSELNLSSLELGDSALYFCASSTRTGRQETQYFGPGTRLLVL.